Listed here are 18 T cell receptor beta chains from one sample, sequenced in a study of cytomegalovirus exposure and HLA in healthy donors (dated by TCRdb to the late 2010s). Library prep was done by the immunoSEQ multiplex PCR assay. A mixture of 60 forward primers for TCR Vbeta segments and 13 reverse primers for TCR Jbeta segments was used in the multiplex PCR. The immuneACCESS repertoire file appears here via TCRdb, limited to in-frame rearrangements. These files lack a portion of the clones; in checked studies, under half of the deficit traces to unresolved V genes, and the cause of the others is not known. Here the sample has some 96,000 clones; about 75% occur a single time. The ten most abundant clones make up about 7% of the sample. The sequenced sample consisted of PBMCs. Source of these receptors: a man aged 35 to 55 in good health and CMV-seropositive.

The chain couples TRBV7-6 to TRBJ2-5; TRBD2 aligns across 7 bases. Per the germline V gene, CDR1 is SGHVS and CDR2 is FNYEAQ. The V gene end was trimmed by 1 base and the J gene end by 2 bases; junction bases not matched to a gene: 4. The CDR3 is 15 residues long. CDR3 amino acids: CASSLGRGVQETQYF. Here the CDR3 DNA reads TGTGCCAGCAGCTTAGGTCGGGGGGTACAAGAGACCCAGTACTTC.

CDR3 in DNA: TGCGCCAGCAGCAGTTCCGGGACGGAGGGAGAGACCCAGTACTTC. Translated: CASSSSGTEGETQYF. The rearrangement links TRBV5-1 to TRBJ2-5; D possibly corresponds to TRBD2 (6 bases). The germline CDR1 and CDR2 sequences are SGHRS and YFSETQ. The CDR3 has 15 residues. Trimming pared 4 bases from V and 4 bases from J, leaving 17 bases between.

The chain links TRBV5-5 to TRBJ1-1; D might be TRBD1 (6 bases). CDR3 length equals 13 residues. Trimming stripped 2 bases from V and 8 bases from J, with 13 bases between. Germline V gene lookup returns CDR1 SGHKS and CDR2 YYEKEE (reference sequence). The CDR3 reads CASSLLDRWEAFF. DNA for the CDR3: TGTGCCAGCAGCTTATTGGACAGATGGGAAGCTTTCTTT.

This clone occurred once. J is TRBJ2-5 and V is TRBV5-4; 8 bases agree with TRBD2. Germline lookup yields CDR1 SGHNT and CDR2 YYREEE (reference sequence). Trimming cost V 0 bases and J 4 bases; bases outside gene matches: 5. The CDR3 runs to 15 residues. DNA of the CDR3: TGTGCCAGCAGCTTGGCTAGCCGGGGGGGAGAGACCCAGTACTTC. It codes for CASSLASRGGETQYF. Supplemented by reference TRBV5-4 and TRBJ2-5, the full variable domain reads ETGVTQSPTHLIKTRGQQVTLRCSSQSGHNTVSWYQQALGQGPQFIFQYYREEENGRGNFPPRFSGLQFPNYSSELNVNALELDDSALYLCASSLASRGGETQYFGPGTRLLVL.

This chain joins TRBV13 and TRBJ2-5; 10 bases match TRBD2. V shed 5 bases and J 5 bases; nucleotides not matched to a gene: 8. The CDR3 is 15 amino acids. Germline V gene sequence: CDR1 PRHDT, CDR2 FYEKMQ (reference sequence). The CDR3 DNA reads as TGTGCCAGCAGCCACTCTAGCGGGAGCCGGGAGACCCAGTACTTC. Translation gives CASSHSSGSRETQYF.

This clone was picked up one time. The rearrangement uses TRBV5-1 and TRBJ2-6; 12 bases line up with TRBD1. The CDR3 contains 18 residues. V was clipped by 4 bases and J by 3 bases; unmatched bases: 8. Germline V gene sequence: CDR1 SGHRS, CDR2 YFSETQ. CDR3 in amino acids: CASSPGTGGSGGANVLTF. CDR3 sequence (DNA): TGCGCCAGCAGCCCCGGGACAGGGGGCAGCGGTGGGGCCAACGTCCTGACTTTC.

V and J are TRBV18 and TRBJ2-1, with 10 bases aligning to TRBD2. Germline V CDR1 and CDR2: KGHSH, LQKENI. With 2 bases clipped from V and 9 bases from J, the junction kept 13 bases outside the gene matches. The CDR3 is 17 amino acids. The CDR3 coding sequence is TGTGCCAGCTCACCAGTGGCTAGCGGGAGTTTTTCGGGTGAGCAGTTCTTC. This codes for CASSPVASGSFSGEQFF. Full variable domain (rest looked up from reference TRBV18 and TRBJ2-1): NAGVMQNPRHLVRRRGQEARLRCSPMKGHSHVYWYRQLPEEGLKFMVYLQKENIIDESGMPKERFSAEFPKEGPSILRIQQVVRGDSAAYFCASSPVASGSFSGEQFFGPGTRLTVL.

DNA of the CDR3: TGTGCCAGCAGGTCAAGACTAGCGGGAGGGCTGAGGAGCACAGATACGCAGTATTTT. Its protein is CASRSRLAGGLRSTDTQYF. The chain is built from TRBV7-9 and TRBJ2-3, with TRBD2 matching over 14 bases. J was trimmed by 0 bases and V by 6 bases; bases with no gene match: 11. Germline CDR1 is SEHNR and CDR2 is FQNEAQ (reference sequence). CDR3 length: 19 amino acids.

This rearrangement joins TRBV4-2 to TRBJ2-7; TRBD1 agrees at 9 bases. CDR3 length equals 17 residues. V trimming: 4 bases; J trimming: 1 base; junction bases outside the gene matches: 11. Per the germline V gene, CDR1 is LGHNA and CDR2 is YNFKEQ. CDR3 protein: CASSPAAGTGSSYEQYF. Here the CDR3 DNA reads TGTGCCAGCAGCCCCGCCGCCGGGACAGGGTCTTCCTACGAGCAGTACTTC.

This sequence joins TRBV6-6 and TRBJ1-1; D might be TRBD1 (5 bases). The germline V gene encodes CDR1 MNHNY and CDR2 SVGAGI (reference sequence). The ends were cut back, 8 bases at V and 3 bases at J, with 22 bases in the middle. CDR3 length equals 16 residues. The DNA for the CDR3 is TGTGCCAGCGATAGGGGTCTCGTCACCAGGGACACTGAAGCTTTCTTT. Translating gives CASDRGLVTRDTEAFF.

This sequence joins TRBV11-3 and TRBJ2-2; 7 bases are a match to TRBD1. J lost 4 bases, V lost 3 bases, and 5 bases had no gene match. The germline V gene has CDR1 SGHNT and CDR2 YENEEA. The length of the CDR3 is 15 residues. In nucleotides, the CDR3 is TGTGCCAGCAGCTTGAAAGGGGGCAGCACCGGGGAGCTGTTTTTT. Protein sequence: CASSLKGGSTGELFF.

The CDR3 DNA is TGTGCCAGCAGGCCCGGACAGGGAGACACTGAAGCTTTCTTT. Translated, it gives CASRPGQGDTEAFF. The rearrangement uses TRBV28 and TRBJ1-1; 8 nucleotides agree with TRBD1. CDR3 length: 14 residues. CDR1 is MDHEN and CDR2 is SYDVKM in the germline V gene. V gave up 6 bases and J gave up 3 bases; unmatched junction bases: 6.

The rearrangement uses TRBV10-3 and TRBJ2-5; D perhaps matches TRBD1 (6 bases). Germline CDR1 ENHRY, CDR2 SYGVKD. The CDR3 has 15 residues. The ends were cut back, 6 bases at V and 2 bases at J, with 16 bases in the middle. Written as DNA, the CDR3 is TGTGCCATCAGCGGTAAAGGGGGTCCACAAGAGACCCAGTACTTC. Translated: CAISGKGGPQETQYF.

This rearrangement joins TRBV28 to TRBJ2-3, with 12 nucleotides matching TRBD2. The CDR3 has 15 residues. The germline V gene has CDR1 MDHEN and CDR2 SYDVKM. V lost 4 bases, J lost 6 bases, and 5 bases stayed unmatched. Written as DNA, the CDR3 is TGTGCCAGCAGTTACCAAGGACTAGCGGGGGATACGCAGTATTTT. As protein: CASSYQGLAGDTQYF. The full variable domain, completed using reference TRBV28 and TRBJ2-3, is DVKVTQSSRYLVKRTGEKVFLECVQDMDHENMFWYRQDPGLGLRLIYFSYDVKMKEKGDIPEGYSVSREKKERFSLILESASTNQTSMYLCASSYQGLAGDTQYFGPGTRLTVL.

CDR3 residues: CASSIVTGVGGTEAFF. The DNA for the CDR3 is TGTGCCAGTAGTATAGTGACAGGCGTTGGGGGCACTGAAGCTTTCTTT. J is TRBJ1-1 and V is TRBV19, with a tentative D call TRBD1 (6 bases). Trimming left V 1 base short and J 4 bases short, with 16 bases between. The CDR3 has 16 residues. Germline V CDR1 and CDR2: LNHDA, SQIVND (reference sequence).

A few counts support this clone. CDR3 DNA: TGTGCCAGCAGCTTGGATGTGCGACTAGCGGGAGGGTACAATGAGCAGTTCTTC. It is translated as CASSLDVRLAGGYNEQFF. The chain couples TRBV5-4 to TRBJ2-1; 14 positions agree with TRBD2. Germline V gene data show CDR1 as SGHNT and CDR2 as YYREEE (reference sequence). The ends lost 0 bases at V and 4 bases at J; junction bases unmatched: 6. This CDR3 has 18 amino acids.

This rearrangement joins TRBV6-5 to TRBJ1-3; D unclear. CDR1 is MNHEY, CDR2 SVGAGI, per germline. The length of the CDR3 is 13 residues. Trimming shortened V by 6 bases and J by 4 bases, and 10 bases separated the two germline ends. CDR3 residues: CASSLGMGNTIYF. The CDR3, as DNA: TGTGCCAGCAGCCTCGGTATGGGAAACACCATATATTTT.

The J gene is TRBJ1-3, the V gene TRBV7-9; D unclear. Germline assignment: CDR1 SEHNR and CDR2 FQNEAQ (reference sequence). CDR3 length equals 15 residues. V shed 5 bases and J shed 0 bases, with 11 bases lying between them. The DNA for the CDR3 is TGTGCCAGCAGCCAACTGAGTAGCTCTGGAAACACCATATATTTT. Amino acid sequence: CASSQLSSSGNTIYF.